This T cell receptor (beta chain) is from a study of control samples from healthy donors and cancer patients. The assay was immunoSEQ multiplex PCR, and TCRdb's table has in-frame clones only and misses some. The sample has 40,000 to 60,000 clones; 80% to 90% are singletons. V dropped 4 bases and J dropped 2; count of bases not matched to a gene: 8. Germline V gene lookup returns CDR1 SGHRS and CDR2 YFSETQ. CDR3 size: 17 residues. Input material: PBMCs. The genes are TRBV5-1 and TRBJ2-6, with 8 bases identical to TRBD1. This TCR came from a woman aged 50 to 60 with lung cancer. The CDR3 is CASSATTGAPGANVLTF. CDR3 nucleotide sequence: TGCGCCAGCAGCGCCACGACAGGGGCTCCTGGGGCCAACGTCCTGACTTTC.